These 4 T cell receptor beta chains came from one sample sequenced in a study of a mutant IDH1 vaccine in newly diagnosed glioma. For these receptors, no antigen is known. Sequencing used immunoSEQ multiplex PCR; TCRdb keeps in-frame clones, though not all of them. The profile shows fewer than 40,000 clones, about four fifths of them singletons. The sample's time point: week 5, during vaccination. The vaccine gave 300 ug of a 20-mer mutant IDH1 peptide subcutaneously per dose. This specimen consisted of PBMCs, obtained from a glioma patient whose treatment included an IDH1 peptide vaccine. The receptor source for this set is a man in his forties with glioma.

The chain carries TRBV2 and TRBJ1-2, with D unresolved. The germline CDR1 and CDR2 sequences are SNHLY and FYNNEI. V was trimmed by 6 bases and J by 6 bases, leaving 11 bases between them. The CDR3 runs 12 residues. As DNA, the CDR3 is TGTGCCAGCAGCCCTGATATCCATGGCTACACCTTC. Its protein product is CASSPDIHGYTF.

The table lists this clone with a count of one. The V call is TRBV6-5, the J call TRBJ2-3; TRBD2 agrees at 7 bases. Germline CDR1 MNHEY, CDR2 SVGAGI. This CDR3 is built from 13 residues. V shed 6 bases, J shed 6 bases, and the junction held 6 bases outside the gene matches. This CDR3 reads CASSRDGGDTQYF. The CDR3 DNA is TGTGCCAGCAGCAGGGACGGGGGGGATACGCAGTATTTT.

The chain couples TRBV6-5 to TRBJ1-2, with 7 nucleotides matching TRBD1. V trimming: 5 bases; J trimming: 8 bases; junction bases outside the gene matches: 8. The germline CDR1 and CDR2 sequences are MNHEY and SVGAGI. This CDR3 comprises 13 residues. The CDR3 nucleotides are TGTGCCAGCAGTAAAGACAGGGTACGGGGCTACACCTTC. Residues: CASSKDRVRGYTF.

J is TRBJ2-5 and V is TRBV6-1, with D perhaps matching TRBD1 (5 bases). The assigned J gene may be wrong: the sequence end matches TRBJ2-7 better. This CDR3 is built from 15 residues. The germline gives CDR1 MNHNS, CDR2 SASEGT. The CDR3 region has the DNA TGTGCCAGCGGGGAACCCAGGGATCGCTCCGCCGAGCAGTACTTC. The encoded protein is CASGEPRDRSAEQYF.